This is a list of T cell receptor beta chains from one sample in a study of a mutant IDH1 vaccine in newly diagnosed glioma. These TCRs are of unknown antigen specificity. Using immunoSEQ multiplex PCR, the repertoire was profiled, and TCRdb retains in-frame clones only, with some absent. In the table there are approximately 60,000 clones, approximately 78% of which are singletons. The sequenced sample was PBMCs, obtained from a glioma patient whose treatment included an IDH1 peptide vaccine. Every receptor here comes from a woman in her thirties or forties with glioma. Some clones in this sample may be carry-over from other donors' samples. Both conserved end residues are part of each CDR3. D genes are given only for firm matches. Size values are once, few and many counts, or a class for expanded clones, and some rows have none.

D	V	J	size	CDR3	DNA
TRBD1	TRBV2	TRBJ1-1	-	CATNRGNTEAFF	TGTGCTACCAACAGGGGGAACACTGAAGCTTTCTTT
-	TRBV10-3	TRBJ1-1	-	CAISESPGEAFF	TGTGCCATCAGTGAGTCTCCAGGGGAAGCTTTCTTT
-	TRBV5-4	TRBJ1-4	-	CASSSAAGGPEKLFF	TGTGCCAGCAGCTCCGCGGCAGGCGGGCCAGAAAAACTGTTTTTT
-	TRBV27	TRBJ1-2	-	CASSFTGTAYGYTF	TGTGCCAGCAGTTTTACGGGGACGGCCTATGGCTACACCTTC
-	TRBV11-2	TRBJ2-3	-	CASSLVYSSDYTDTQYF	TGTGCCAGCAGCTTAGTCTACTCGTCAGATTACACAGATACGCAGTATTTT
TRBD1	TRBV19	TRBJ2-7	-	CASSIHRTGPNEQYF	TGTGCCAGTAGTATCCACAGGACAGGCCCCAACGAGCAGTACTTC
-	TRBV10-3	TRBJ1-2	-	CAISEPGVNYGYTF	TGTGCCATCAGTGAGCCAGGGGTAAACTATGGCTACACCTTC
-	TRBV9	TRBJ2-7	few	CASSVGTDRSHEQYF	TGTGCCAGCAGCGTAGGGACAGACCGTTCTCACGAGCAGTACTTC
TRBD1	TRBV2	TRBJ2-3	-	CASRPTGTGWNTQYF	TGTGCCAGCAGACCTACCGGGACAGGGTGGAATACGCAGTATTTT
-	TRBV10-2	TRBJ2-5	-	CASSESPGGTGETQYF	TGCGCCAGCAGTGAGTCGCCCGGAGGAACGGGGGAGACCCAGTACTTC
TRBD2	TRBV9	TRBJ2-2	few	CASSLSSGTSGTGELFF	TGTGCCAGCAGCCTTTCGTCGGGGACTAGCGGGACCGGGGAGCTGTTTTTT
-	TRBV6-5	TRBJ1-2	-	CASSYSVLSGYGYTF	TGTGCCAGCAGTTACTCGGTGTTAAGTGGCTATGGCTACACCTTC
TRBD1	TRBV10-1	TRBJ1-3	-	CASSPGQGIDTIYF	TGCGCCAGCAGTCCCGGACAGGGGATTGACACCATATATTTT
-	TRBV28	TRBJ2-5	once	CASSPRTETQYF	TGTGCCAGCAGTCCAAGAACGGAGACCCAGTACTTC
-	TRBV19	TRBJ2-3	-	CASSIGYTDTQYF	TGTGCCAGTAGTATAGGCTACACAGATACGCAGTATTTT
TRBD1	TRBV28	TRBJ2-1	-	CASSYTGDFRNEQFF	TGTGCCAGCAGTTACACAGGGGATTTTCGCAATGAGCAGTTCTTC
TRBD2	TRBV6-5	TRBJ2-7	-	CASSPTGTSYEQYF	TGTGCCAGCAGTCCTACCGGGACTAGCTACGAGCAGTACTTC
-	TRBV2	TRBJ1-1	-	CASSDFKRNTEAFF	TGTGCCAGCAGTGACTTCAAGAGGAACACTGAAGCTTTCTTT
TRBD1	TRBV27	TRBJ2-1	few	CASRGQVGEQFF	TGTGCCAGCAGGGGACAGGTCGGGGAGCAGTTCTTC
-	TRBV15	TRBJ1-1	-	CATSRVGGGTEAFF	TGTGCCACCAGCAGAGTGGGGGGGGGCACTGAAGCTTTCTTT
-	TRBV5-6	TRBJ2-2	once	CASSLGQGELFF	TGTGCCAGCAGCTTGGGCCAGGGGGAGCTGTTTTTT
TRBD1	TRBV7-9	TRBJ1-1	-	CASSLVGSGQGFAFF	TGTGCCAGCAGCTTAGTGGGGTCGGGACAGGGATTCGCTTTCTTT
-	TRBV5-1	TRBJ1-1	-	CASRPRADNTEAFF	TGCGCCAGCCGCCCCAGGGCCGACAACACTGAAGCTTTCTTT
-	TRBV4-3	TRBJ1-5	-	CASSQTIGQPQHF	TGCGCCAGCAGCCAGACGATCGGTCAGCCCCAGCATTTT
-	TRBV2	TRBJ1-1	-	CASSEEGPRTTEAFF	TGTGCCAGCAGTGAGGAAGGGCCTCGAACCACTGAAGCTTTCTTT
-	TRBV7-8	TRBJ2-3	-	CASSIYRSDTQYF	TGTGCCAGCAGCATATATCGGTCAGATACGCAGTATTTT